These 8 T cell receptor beta chains were all obtained from the same sample, sequenced in a study of yellow fever vaccine responses in identical twins. TCRdb independently ran MiXCR on the RT-PCR reads; one entry per CDR3 protein. The repertoire holds more than 2,500 distinct CDR3 sequences, with approximately 90% as singletons. Sequencing used T cells from blood (PBMCs), unsorted or a sorted subset (not recorded which), obtained before or after yellow fever vaccination (not recorded which). All receptors come from a female donor who received the yellow fever vaccine.

This chain connects TRBV20-1 to TRBJ2-7; no definite D call. Germline V gene sequence: CDR1 DFQATT, CDR2 SNEGSKA (reference sequence). Trimming removed 5 bases at V and 3 bases at J, with 17 bases between. The CDR3 has 14 amino acids. In DNA form, the CDR3 reads TGCAGTGCTTCCTACCCCGCGAGAATCTACGAGCAGTACTTC. Its protein product is CSASYPARIYEQYF.

The rearrangement uses TRBV11-1 and TRBJ2-1, with D maybe TRBD1 (6 bases). CDR1 and CDR2 (germline): SGHAT, FQDESV (reference sequence). CDR3 size: 14 residues. Trimming removed 3 bases at V and 4 bases at J, with 10 bases between. For the CDR3, the DNA is TGTGCCAGCAGCTTCCGGGACACGTACAATGAGCAGTTCTTC. This gives the protein CASSFRDTYNEQFF.

This clonotype was recorded only once. This chain joins TRBV11-3 and TRBJ1-4; TRBD1 matches at 8 bases. The V segment lost 4 bases and the J segment 8 bases; nucleotides outside the gene matches: 9. Germline V gene data show CDR1 as SGHNT and CDR2 as YENEEA. This CDR3 is built from 15 residues. The CDR3 bases are TGTGCCAGCAGCTCCCGACAGGGGAATTGGGAAAAACTGTTTTTT. It codes for CASSSRQGNWEKLFF.

This chain connects TRBV10-3 to TRBJ1-1; perhaps TRBD1 as D (5 bases). Trimming took off 3 bases at V and 4 bases at J, with 15 bases between the two ends. The length of the CDR3 is 15 residues. Per the germline V gene, CDR1 is ENHRY and CDR2 is SYGVKD. The DNA for the CDR3 is TGTGCCATCAGTGACCCAGGACGGGGGGGCACTGAAGCTTTCTTT. Amino acid sequence: CAISDPGRGGTEAFF.

The chain links TRBV19 to TRBJ2-2; TRBD1 aligns across 8 bases. Germline V lookup: CDR1 LNHDA, CDR2 SQIVND (reference sequence). This CDR3 has 16 amino acids. After removal of 5 bases from V and 4 bases from J, the junction contained 9 bases not matched to a gene. CDR3 region: CASSSHDRGFTGELFF. The CDR3 DNA follows: TGTGCCAGTAGTTCGCATGACAGGGGTTTCACCGGGGAGCTGTTTTTT. Together with reference TRBV19 and TRBJ2-2, the CDR3 gives the full variable domain: DGGITQSPKYLFRKEGQNVTLSCEQNLNHDAMYWYRQDPGQGLRLIYYSQIVNDFQKGDIAEGYSVSREKKESFPLTVTSAQKNPTAFYLCASSSHDRGFTGELFFGEGSRLTVL.

This sequence joins TRBV18 and TRBJ2-3, with D maybe TRBD2 (5 bases). Germline V lookup: CDR1 KGHSH, CDR2 LQKENI. V was clipped by 4 bases and J by 3 bases, with 14 bases between them. This CDR3 has 15 residues. CDR3 nucleotide sequence: TGTGCCAGCTCACGAAGAGCGGAGCTTACAGATACGCAGTATTTT. Protein product: CASSRRAELTDTQYF.

This clonotype was counted between two and nine times. The CDR3 loop reads CASSLVAELYTEAFF. The CDR3 DNA sequence: TGTGCCAGCAGTTTAGTGGCAGAGCTTTACACTGAAGCTTTCTTT. This sequence joins TRBV12-3 or TRBV12-4 and TRBJ1-1; D unresolved. Trimming stripped 1 base from V and 3 bases from J, with 12 bases between. The length of the CDR3 is 15 residues.

The chain uses TRBV10-1 and TRBJ1-1, with D possibly matching TRBD1 (6 bases). Trimming took 6 bases from V and 2 from J, leaving 10 bases between them. CDR1 and CDR2 (germline): WNHNN, SYGVQD (reference sequence). There are 13 residues in the CDR3. In DNA, the CDR3 is TGCGCCAGCAGGAACAGGGTAAACACTGAAGCTTTCTTT. Translating gives CASRNRVNTEAFF.